This TCR beta chain is from a study of PD-1 blockade in classical Hodgkin lymphoma (dated by TCRdb to about 2020). For the wider study: The study used TCR beta sequencing and CyTOF to define a peripheral blood immune signature of response to PD-1 blockade in classical Hodgkin lymphoma. Study-level results and caveats: Baseline TCR diversity was reported as lower in newly diagnosed patients than in healthy donors, and lower still in relapsed/refractory patients. The study was limited to a single clinical trial cohort, and causes of repertoire differences, possibly disease activity or prior therapy, remained undefined.

V is trimmed back by 7 bases and J by 2 bases, and the junction contains 2 bases that no gene match accounts for. The germline V gene (reference sequence) yields GTSNPN for CDR1 and SVGIG for CDR2. Its CDR3 holds 12 amino acids, cysteine through phenylalanine. Just CDR3 DNA is preserved here, 36 bases in frame from base 1. Genomic DNA was extracted with the Qiagen DNeasy kit from unsorted PBMCs and from negatively selected CD4+ and CD8+ fractions. Amplification of TCR beta CDR3 regions was done by immunoSEQ multiplex PCR with primers that anneal to V and J segments. A synthetic immune receptor repertoire was used to minimize amplification bias, and remaining bias was computationally removed after sequencing. Turning to the authors' computational methods: Repertoire diversity was quantified as the Shannon entropy index using custom Python scripts. The unsorted, CD4+ and CD8+ repertoires were each analyzed separately, with the exception of combined analyses, where CD4+ and CD8+ sequences were merged in silico. Here the immuneACCESS table is served through TCRdb, limited to in-frame sequences with V and J called. Missing clones are a known gap in these copies; in checked studies unresolved V genes cover under half, and the rest lacks a known reason. The V and J calls and clone size were taken over from that table, and D and trimming were inferred from the DNA. In this sample the table shows roughly 21,000 clones, approximately 87% of which occur a single time. Of the sample, over 6% is held by the ten largest clones.

Turning to this clone: Its target antigen remains unknown. There are no base qualities to consult, and no much larger clone falls within one base.

Taken with the paper, the label for time point translates to: newly diagnosed, previously untreated cHL patient sample. A Miltenyi CD8+ T cell isolation kit was used for magnetic negative selection to purify CD8+ T cells from thawed PBMCs. As a comparison group for the relapsed/refractory trial patients, PBMCs were sequenced from patients with newly diagnosed, previously untreated classical Hodgkin lymphoma. Peripheral blood was collected in 8 mL Vacutainer Cell Preparation Tubes, from which PBMCs were isolated by centrifugation and then cryopreserved. Purified CD4+ and CD8+ fractions were prepared only for cases where an additional PBMC sample was available. Magnetically labelled cells were depleted on LS columns in a quadroMACS separator, and the flow-through was collected as the purified fraction.

The source of this sequence is a human donor with classical Hodgkin lymphoma. The specimen was CD8+ T cells from blood. The chain uses TRBV30 and TRBJ1-2; 9 nucleotides in the junction match TRBD1. The nucleotide sequence reads as follows: TGTGCCTCACAGGGGGCCAACTATGGCTACACCTTC. It codes for CASQGANYGYTF. Extended through the reference TRBV30 and TRBJ1-2 proteins, this CDR3 yields the full variable domain: SQTIHQWPATLVQPVGSPLSLECTVEGTSNPNLYWYRQAAGRGLQLLFYSVGIGQISSEVPQNLSASRPQDRQFILSSKKLLLSDSGFYLCASQGANYGYTFGSGTRLTVV.